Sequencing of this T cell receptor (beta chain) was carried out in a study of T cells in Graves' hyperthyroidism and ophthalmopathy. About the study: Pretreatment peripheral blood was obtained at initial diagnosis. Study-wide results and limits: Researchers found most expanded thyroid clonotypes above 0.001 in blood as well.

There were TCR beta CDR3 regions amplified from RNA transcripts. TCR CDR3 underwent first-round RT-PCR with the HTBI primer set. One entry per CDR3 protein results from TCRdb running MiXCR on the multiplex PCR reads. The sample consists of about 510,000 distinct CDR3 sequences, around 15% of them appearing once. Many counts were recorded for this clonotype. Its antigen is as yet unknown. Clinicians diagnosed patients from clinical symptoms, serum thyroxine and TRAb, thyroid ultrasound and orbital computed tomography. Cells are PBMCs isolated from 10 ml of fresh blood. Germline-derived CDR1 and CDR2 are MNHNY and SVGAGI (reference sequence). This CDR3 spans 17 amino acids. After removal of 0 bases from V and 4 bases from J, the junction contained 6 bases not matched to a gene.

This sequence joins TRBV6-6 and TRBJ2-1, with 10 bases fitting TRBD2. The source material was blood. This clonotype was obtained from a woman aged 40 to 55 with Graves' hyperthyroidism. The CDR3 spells CASSYSLLAGRYNEQFF. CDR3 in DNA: TGTGCCAGCAGTTACTCGCTACTAGCGGGACGTTACAATGAGCAGTTCTTC.